The 17 T cell receptor beta chains in this list originate from one sample, sequenced in a study of tumor-infiltrating lymphocytes in primary liver carcinoma. Constant-region priming of about 500 ng total RNA yielded TCR beta cDNA. Amplification in three nested multiplex PCR rounds with slightly modified ARM-PCR gave rise to TCR beta libraries. Both of the initial two PCR rounds ran for nine to ten cycles and employed TRBV1-TRBV30 forward primers alongside a C-beta reverse primer. TCRdb re-derived calls from the multiplex PCR reads in MiXCR, one entry per CDR3 protein. The sample records some 200,000 distinct CDR3 sequences, less than 65% being singletons. Researchers drew blood RNA from unsorted whole blood and extracted germline DNA as well. Material for sequencing was peripheral blood. These receptors all stem from a woman aged 60-70 years with primary liver carcinoma and hepatitis B virus infection.

Note on this clonotype: An end of the junction does not agree with germline; a read error may underlie this. V is TRBV7-8 and J is TRBJ2-7; TRBD2 might be the D (5 bases). This CDR3 has 15 amino acids. Germline V gene data show CDR1 as SGHVS and CDR2 as FQNEAQ. CDR3 region: CSSSLAQVPPYEQYF. The DNA of the CDR3 is TGTTCCAGCAGCTTAGCGCAGGTACCTCCGTATGAGCAGTACTTC.

About this clonotype itself: At one end, the junction sequence differs from germline, possibly due to a read error. The J gene is TRBJ2-6, the V gene TRBV11-1; D perhaps matches TRBD1 (6 bases). The CDR3 length is 15 residues. Germline V gene data show CDR1 as SGHAT and CDR2 as FQDESV (reference sequence). The CDR3 sequence: CAGSQRGSGANVLTF. The CDR3 nucleotides are TGTGCCGGCAGCCAAAGGGGTTCAGGGGCCAACGTTCTGACTTTC.

As concerns this clonotype: Because it lacks the conserved phenylalanine or tryptophan at the end, this CDR3 is likely a read error. The chain uses TRBV11-2 and TRBJ1-1; a weak D match, TRBD1 (6 bases). V was trimmed by 5 bases and J by 0 bases, leaving 16 bases between them. This CDR3 has 16 amino acids. Germline CDR1 SGHAT, CDR2 FQNNGV. The CDR3 DNA sequence: TGTGCCAGCAGCCCTCGGGACATCCTCATGAACACTGAAGCTTTCATT. Its translation is CASSPRDILMNTEAFI.

The table lists this clonotype with a few counts. The V gene is TRBV6-4, the J gene TRBJ2-1; 7 bases are shared with TRBD1. This CDR3 has 14 amino acids. CDR1 is MRHNA and CDR2 is SNTAGT in the germline V gene. Unmatched junction bases numbered 8, after V lost 4 bases and J lost 8 bases. DNA for the CDR3: TGTGCCAGCAGTGCTCGGACAGGTTCCTATGAGCAGTTCTTC. Its protein is CASSARTGSYEQFF.

This clonotype was counted once. The conserved final phenylalanine or tryptophan is absent from the CDR3, which likely points to a read error. DNA of the CDR3: TGTGCCAGCAGCCCCTATTGGGGGGGAAGGAGGACCTATGGCTACACCTTA. Its protein is CASSPYWGGRRTYGYTL. The rearrangement links TRBV11-2 to TRBJ1-2, with D possibly TRBD1 on 5 matching bases. The germline CDR1 and CDR2 sequences are SGHAT and FQNNGV. V lost 5 bases to trimming and J lost 4 bases, with 23 bases between them. The CDR3 is made up of 17 amino acids.

The CDR3 nucleotides are TGTGCCAGCAGCCCTTGGACAGGGATCTCAAGGAGCGGCAGTGAGCAGTTCTTC. Its translation: CASSPWTGISRSGSEQFF. The chain is built from TRBV11-2 and TRBJ2-1; 8 bases map to TRBD1. The V segment lost 5 bases and the J segment 9 bases; nucleotides outside the gene matches: 21. Germline CDR1 and CDR2: SGHAT and FQNNGV. This CDR3 region has 18 residues.

The chain couples TRBV10-2 to TRBJ2-1, with a possible D match to TRBD2 (5 bases). This CDR3 is built from 15 residues. The V gene's germline CDR1 is WSHSY and CDR2 SAAADI. The germline V and J ends were trimmed by 3 bases and 4 bases, with 13 bases remaining between them. CDR3 sequence: CASSDRRLLYNEQFF. The DNA of the CDR3 is TGCGCCAGCAGTGATCGGAGGCTCCTTTACAATGAGCAGTTCTTC.

The V gene is TRBV6-5, the J gene TRBJ2-4; D gene unclear. V shed 3 bases and J shed 0 bases, with 12 bases lying between them. The CDR3 totals 16 residues. The germline V gene encodes CDR1 MNHEY and CDR2 SVGAGI. CDR3 nucleotide sequence: TGTGCCAGCAGTTATCGGCAGGACCTAGCCAAAAACATTCAGTACTTC. This sequence encodes CASSYRQDLAKNIQYF.

Notes on this clonotype: One junction end does not reproduce the germline sequence, and a read error may be involved. The V gene is TRBV6-5, the J gene TRBJ2-7, with 8 bases that match TRBD2. Germline V CDR1 and CDR2: MNHEY, SVGAGI. The CDR3 consists of 13 residues. CDR3 coding DNA: TGTGCCAGCAGATTAGCGGGAAGATACGAGCGGTATTTC. Its translation is CASRLAGRYERYF.

This clonotype was counted ten times or more. This chain joins TRBV6-6 and TRBJ1-1; D unclear. V was trimmed by 7 bases and J by 1 base, leaving 7 bases between them. Germline values: CDR1 MNHNY, CDR2 SVGAGI (reference sequence). The CDR3 covers 12 residues. CDR3 in amino acids: CASNTGNTEAFF. The CDR3 DNA is TGTGCCAGCAATACGGGGAACACTGAAGCTTTCTTT.

This clonotype appeared a few times. The CDR3 here is CASSLEGHNNQPQHF. CDR3 nucleotides: TGCGCCAGCAGCTTGGAGGGACACAACAATCAGCCCCAGCATTTT. The J gene is TRBJ1-5, the V gene TRBV5-1; tentatively, D is TRBD1 (6 bases). Germline V lookup: CDR1 SGHRS, CDR2 YFSETQ. The V gene lost 0 bases and the J gene lost 3 bases, with 10 bases spanning the gap. The length of the CDR3 is 15 residues.

The chain uses TRBV11-2 and TRBJ1-1, with D possibly TRBD1 on 6 matching bases. The CDR3 is 17 residues long. The V gene's germline CDR1 is SGHAT and CDR2 FQNNGV. CDR3 in amino acids: CANSLSPRGKAGTEAFF. The CDR3 DNA sequence: TGTGCTAACAGCTTAAGTCCCAGGGGTAAAGCGGGAACTGAAGCTTTCTTT. Combining the CDR3 with reference TRBV11-2 and TRBJ1-1 gives the whole variable domain EAGVAQSPRYKIIEKRQSVAFWCNPISGHATLYWYQQILGQGPKLLIQFQNNGVVDDSQLPKDRFSAERLKGVDSTLKIQPAKLEDSAVYLCANSLSPRGKAGTEAFFGQGTRLTVV.

The table lists this clonotype with many counts. The V gene is TRBV6-1, the J gene TRBJ2-1; weak D call: TRBD1 (6 bases). The V end was cut by 0 bases, the J end by 8 bases, with 20 bases between. Germline V lookup: CDR1 MNHNS, CDR2 SASEGT. The length of the CDR3 is 17 residues. The CDR3 here is CASSEARGGRVIYEQFF. CDR3 DNA: TGTGCCAGCAGTGAAGCGCGTGGGGGCAGGGTAATCTATGAGCAGTTCTTC.

A note on this clonotype: The conserved phenylalanine or tryptophan is not found at the CDR3 terminus, so this likely reflects a read error. The V call is TRBV5-6, the J call TRBJ1-1; D gene uncertain. Per germline, CDR1 SGHDT and CDR2 YYEEEE. This CDR3 comprises 13 residues. The DNA of the CDR3 is TGTGCCAGTAGCTTGGTGACGGGCACTGAAGCTTTCATT. It specifies CASSLVTGTEAFI.

This clonotype was recorded at least ten times. This rearrangement joins TRBV29-1 to TRBJ2-3; 7 nucleotides align to TRBD2. V dropped 7 bases and J dropped 6; count of bases not matched to a gene: 13. The CDR3 totals 14 residues. Germline-derived CDR1 and CDR2 are SQVTM and ANQGSEA. CDR3 nucleotide sequence: TGCAGCGCCTCCACGGTGGGGGGGGGGGATACGCAGTATTTT. It codes for CSASTVGGGDTQYF.

A note on this clonotype: A much more abundant neighbour one base away suggests this may be a read error. The chain links TRBV10-3 to TRBJ1-2, with 9 positions matching TRBD1. J was trimmed by 4 bases and V by 6 bases; bases with no gene match: 12. Germline loops: CDR1 ENHRY, CDR2 SYGVKD. The length of the CDR3 is 16 residues. CDR3 protein: CAIRKTGTGWIYGYTF. The DNA of the CDR3 is TGTGCCATCAGAAAAACCGGGACAGGGTGGATCTATGGCTACACCTTC.

Concerning this clonotype itself: Mismatch with germline at one junction end may stem from a read error. The chain links TRBV11-2 to TRBJ2-7, with 7 bases fitting TRBD2. The CDR3 is 14 residues long. CDR1 SGHAT and CDR2 FQNNGV come from the germline V gene. CDR3 amino acids: CASSLVQRGYVQYF. The CDR3 nucleotides read TGTGCCAGCAGCTTAGTTCAGCGGGGCTACGTGCAGTACTTC.